This is a list of T cell receptor beta chains from one sample in a study of T cell responses to AZD1222 COVID-19 vaccine. The protocol was immunoSEQ multiplex PCR, while the TCRdb copy is restricted to in-frame clones and leaves out a portion. The repertoire holds about 97,000 clones, with over 75% as singletons. The specimen was peripheral blood, collected 28 days after the second AZD1222 dose. These receptors were collected from an adult who received the AZD1222 COVID-19 vaccine. Each CDR3 is given without its conserved first and last residue. Each record gives: V gene, CDR3 protein.

TRBV6-5	ASSYREGADTQY
TRBV27	ASSPNVLANSYEQY
TRBV7-6	ASSLGTGIRGTEAF
TRBV27	ASSLLGRLTGANVLT
TRBV7-6	ASSAGTGDTGELF
TRBV7-2	ASSLATGSGNTIY
TRBV19	ASGMGLAGYNEQF
TRBV25-1	ASSEGVAF
TRBV30	AWREPGQRTMAF
TRBV28	ASSWDSVTGEQY
TRBV9	ASSVAPENTEAF
TRBV4-1	ASSQDQKGSNQPQH
TRBV2	ASSILNKNTGELF
TRBV7-2	ASSLGGTNEQF
TRBV6-2/TRBV6-3	ASSWDDPNYGYT
TRBV7-3	ASKWGSGSPGELF
TRBV27	ASSLPGNTYEQY
TRBV27	ASRRGGSSSYEQY
TRBV30	AWIAPEAERAF
TRBV18	ASSGGLAGGADTQY
TRBV15	ATSSVQLHLWNEQF
TRBV2	AGTGDSYEQY
TRBV5-4	ASSWGTGQETQY
TRBV6-5	ASSLGANTGELF
TRBV7-8	ASGPTYEQY
TRBV2	ASSRGDYEQY
TRBV28	ASGRQGMNTEAF
TRBV7-3	ASSSGTGDNSPLH